This T cell receptor (beta chain) stems from a study of blood T cells in healthy people across ages. General study results and limits: Naive and antigen-experienced cells could not be conclusively compared, given unsorted PBMCs.

This clonotype appeared a few times. Its antigen is undetermined. Germline trimming cut 7 bases from V and 0 bases from J; bases unmatched to any gene: 7. The CDR3 covers 15 residues. CDR1 and CDR2 (germline): SGDLS, YYNGEE. PCR was performed a second time for 7 to 11 cycles using a sample-barcoded 5' primer and a J-beta primer mix. TCRdb called the 5' RACE reads again in MiXCR, with one record for every CDR3 protein. The sample gives about 800,000 distinct CDR3 sequences, 35% to 60% of which show up once; roughly 18% is in the top ten. This clonotype was obtained from a man at least 80 years old in good health. Source material: blood. V gene TRBV9 combines with J gene TRBJ2-7; 10 bases line up with TRBD2. The CDR3 spells CASSVSGGNSYEQYF. CDR3 coding DNA: TGTGCCAGCTCCGTTAGCGGGGGGAACTCCTACGAGCAGTACTTC.